These 17 T cell receptor beta chains share one sample of origin, sequenced in a study of blood T cell repertoires in COVID-19 (TCRdb year 2020). The library relied on the immunoSEQ multiplex PCR assay. Drawn from immuneACCESS, this table holds only the in-frame rearrangements with V and J called that TCRdb kept. Clones are partly lost; checked studies trace under half to an unresolved V gene and leave the rest unexplained. In all, the sample holds 200,000 to 300,000 clones, and approximately 86% of those were seen once. Almost 2% of the sample comes from the top ten. Source material: peripheral blood. The receptors come from a man aged 25-45 years with active or convalescent COVID-19.

The chain links TRBV28 to TRBJ1-1; TRBD1 is a possible D gene (5 bases). Trimming removed 5 bases at V and 5 bases at J, with 15 bases between. Looked up from germline, CDR1 is MDHEN and CDR2 is SYDVKM. The CDR3 loop spans 14 amino acids. The CDR3 DNA follows: TGTGCCAGCAGTCTCCCAGGGAAGGGAACTGAAGCTTTCTTT. Protein product: CASSLPGKGTEAFF.

The chain recombines TRBV7-8 with TRBJ1-5; D is unresolved. Germline values: CDR1 SGHVS, CDR2 FQNEAQ. The length of the CDR3 is 13 residues. V was clipped by 3 bases and J by 5 bases, with 8 bases between them. The CDR3: CASSLNRDQPQHF. Here the CDR3 DNA reads TGTGCCAGCAGCTTGAACAGAGATCAGCCCCAGCATTTT.

The chain is built from TRBV2 and TRBJ1-1; unclear D gene. The CDR3 length is 11 residues. The ends were cut back, 1 base at V and 8 bases at J, with 5 bases in the middle. Looked up from germline, CDR1 is SNHLY and CDR2 is FYNNEI. The CDR3 bases are TGTGCCAGCAGTGAAGAAATAGAAGCTTTCTTT. Amino acids: CASSEEIEAFF.

The CDR3 bases are TGCAGCGTTCTGGCCCAGGAGCAGTACTTC. Translating gives CSVLAQEQYF. V and J are TRBV29-1 and TRBJ2-7; D gene ambiguous. Germline V gene data show CDR1 as SQVTM and CDR2 as ANQGSEA. The CDR3 runs to 10 residues. Trimming left V 5 bases short and J 7 bases short, with 9 bases between.

J is TRBJ2-1 and V is TRBV13, with 8 nucleotides matching TRBD1. This CDR3 has 16 residues. With 5 bases clipped from V and 6 bases from J, the junction kept 12 bases outside the gene matches. In germline, CDR1 is PRHDT, CDR2 FYEKMQ (reference sequence). CDR3 loop: CASSPLGQGGGNEQFF. The DNA of the CDR3 is TGTGCCAGCAGCCCACTCGGACAGGGTGGAGGCAATGAGCAGTTCTTC.

DNA of the CDR3: TGTGCCAGCAGTTTGACAACAGGAAACACTGAAGCTTTCTTT. This sequence encodes CASSLTTGNTEAFF. The chain employs TRBV27 and TRBJ1-1; possibly TRBD1 for D (5 bases). The length of the CDR3 is 14 residues. From germline, CDR1 is MNHEY and CDR2 SMNVEV (reference sequence). Trimming shortened V by 3 bases and J by 2 bases, and 10 bases separated the two germline ends.

The V call is TRBV19, the J call TRBJ2-7; D perhaps matches TRBD2 (5 bases). V lost 6 bases and J lost 4, with 13 bases in between. The germline CDR1 and CDR2 sequences are LNHDA and SQIVND (reference sequence). CDR3 size: 13 residues. This CDR3 reads CASSPLSGYEQYF. As DNA, the CDR3 is TGTGCCAGTAGCCCCCTTTCGGGGTACGAGCAGTACTTC.

For the CDR3, the DNA is TGTGCCAGCAGTGAATATTCTATTAGTAATGAAAAACTGTTTTTT. Translated: CASSEYSISNEKLFF. The gene calls are TRBV6-1 and TRBJ1-4; D unresolved. CDR1 MNHNS and CDR2 SASEGT come from the germline V gene. This CDR3 has 15 residues. Trimming removed 2 bases at V and 4 bases at J, with 11 bases between.

This chain uses TRBV7-8 with TRBJ2-5; TRBD2 aligns across 9 bases. This CDR3 spans 15 amino acids. Germline loops: CDR1 SGHVS, CDR2 FQNEAQ. The V gene end was trimmed by 4 bases and the J gene end by 0 bases; junction bases not matched to a gene: 3. Here the CDR3 DNA reads TGTGCCAGCAGCTCTCTAGCGGGGTACCAAGAGACCCAGTACTTC. It translates to CASSSLAGYQETQYF.

The chain carries TRBV7-6 and TRBJ1-2, with 8 bases aligning to TRBD1. CDR1 SGHVS and CDR2 FNYEAQ come from the germline V gene. The CDR3 consists of 17 residues. With V trimmed by 1 base and J by 0 bases, 7 bases remained unmatched. The CDR3 is CASSLGGPGQANYGYTF. The CDR3 nucleotides are TGTGCCAGCAGCTTAGGGGGACCGGGACAGGCTAACTATGGCTACACCTTC.

This clone was detected a few times. The V call is TRBV2, the J call TRBJ1-5; TRBD1 agrees at 8 bases. The V segment lost 7 bases and the J segment 7 bases; nucleotides outside the gene matches: 9. Germline lookup yields CDR1 SNHLY and CDR2 FYNNEI. The length of the CDR3 is 14 residues. The CDR3 DNA sequence: TGTGCCAGCATGGGAGACAGGGGTTCCCAGCCCCAGCATTTT. Translation: CASMGDRGSQPQHF. Variable domain in full (rest from reference TRBV2 and TRBJ1-5): EPEVTQTPSHQVTQMGQEVILRCVPISNHLYFYWYRQILGQKVEFLVSFYNNEISEKSEIFDDQFSVERPDGSNFTLKIRSTKLEDSAMYFCASMGDRGSQPQHFGDGTRLSIL.

The chain links TRBV10-2 to TRBJ1-3, with D possibly being TRBD1 (5 bases). Deletions cut 7 bases from V and 0 bases from J, with 16 bases between. The CDR3 is 16 residues long. Germline V gene lookup returns CDR1 WSHSY and CDR2 SAAADI. This CDR3 is CASKPPTGLSGNTIYF. DNA for the CDR3: TGCGCCAGCAAACCTCCCACAGGCCTCTCTGGAAACACCATATATTTT.

The V and J genes are TRBV12-3 or TRBV12-4 and TRBJ1-3; D unresolved. Trimming removed 10 bases from V and 2 bases from J, with 9 bases in between. The CDR3 consists of 12 residues. For the CDR3, the DNA is TGTGCCACCAAAAATCCTGGAAACACCATATATTTT. Translation: CATKNPGNTIYF.

The chain couples TRBV4-2 to TRBJ2-3; TRBD2 matches at 7 bases. Germline loops: CDR1 LGHNA, CDR2 YNFKEQ. V shed 3 bases and J 2 bases; nucleotides not matched to a gene: 5. This CDR3 has 15 amino acids. CDR3 nucleotide sequence: TGTGCCAGCAGCCAGTCAGGACTAGTCACAGATACGCAGTATTTT. Translation: CASSQSGLVTDTQYF.

The chain combines TRBV7-9 with TRBJ1-5, with 7 bases fitting TRBD1. J was trimmed by 2 bases and V by 5 bases; bases with no gene match: 3. This CDR3 has 14 amino acids. Germline values: CDR1 SEHNR, CDR2 FQNEAQ (reference sequence). CDR3 sequence reads: CASSPGTGNQPQHF. In nucleotides, the CDR3 is TGTGCCAGCAGCCCCGGGACAGGCAATCAGCCCCAGCATTTT.

The chain combines TRBV10-2 with TRBJ1-2; D may be TRBD1 (6 bases). CDR3 length: 13 residues. The germline gives CDR1 WSHSY, CDR2 SAAADI. V was cut by 5 bases and J by 8 bases, with 15 bases left in between. CDR3 residues: CASSSQGSGGYTF. CDR3 bases: TGCGCCAGCAGTTCACAGGGATCGGGGGGCTACACCTTC.

DNA for the CDR3: TGTGCCAGCAGCTTGATAGCCACCGGGGAGCTGTTTTTT. Its translation is CASSLIATGELFF. The chain recombines TRBV7-2 with TRBJ2-2, with D unclear. Deletions cut 3 bases from V and 4 bases from J, with 6 bases between. Germline lookup yields CDR1 SGHTA and CDR2 FQGNSA. This CDR3 region has 13 residues.